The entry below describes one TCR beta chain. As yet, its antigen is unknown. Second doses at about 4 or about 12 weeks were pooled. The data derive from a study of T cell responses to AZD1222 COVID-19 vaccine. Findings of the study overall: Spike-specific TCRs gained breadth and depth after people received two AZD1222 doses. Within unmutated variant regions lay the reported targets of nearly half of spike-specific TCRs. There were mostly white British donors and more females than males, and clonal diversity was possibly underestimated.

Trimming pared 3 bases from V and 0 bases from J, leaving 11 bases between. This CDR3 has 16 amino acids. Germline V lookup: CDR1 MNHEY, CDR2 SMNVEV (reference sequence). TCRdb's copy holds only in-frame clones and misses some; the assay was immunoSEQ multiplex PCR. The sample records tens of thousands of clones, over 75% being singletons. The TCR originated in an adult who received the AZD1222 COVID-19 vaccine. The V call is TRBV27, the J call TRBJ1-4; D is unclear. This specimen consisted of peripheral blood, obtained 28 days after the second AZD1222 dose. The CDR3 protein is CASSFITAPTNEKLFF. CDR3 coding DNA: TGTGCCAGCAGTTTCATAACGGCCCCAACTAATGAAAAACTGTTTTTT.